This T cell receptor (beta chain) was captured in a study of graft-versus-host responses after intestinal transplantation. The wider study: Every recipient underwent anti-thymocyte globulin induction, then tacrolimus and steroids for roughly 3 years.

The CDR3 covers 16 residues. Looked up from germline, CDR1 is SNHLY and CDR2 is FYNNEI. The trim removed 7 bases at V and 2 bases at J, leaving 12 bases unmatched. Libraries were prepared by immunoSEQ multiplex PCR; TCRdb keeps only in-frame clonotypes and omits some of them. The repertoire includes some 9,500 clones, 25% to 35% of them detected once, and 6.2% sits in the top ten. Co-plated with roughly 200,000 CFSE-labeled responder cells were roughly 200,000 irradiated, violet-dye-labeled stimulator cells. Once the reaction had ended, proliferating CFSE-low CD3+CD4+ and CD3+CD8+ responders were sorted. In this sample, this clone turned up a few times.

The clonotype comes from a human patient who received an intestinal transplant. This chain uses TRBV2 with TRBJ2-3; TRBD2 agrees at 7 bases. Sequenced here: alloreactive CD8+ T cells from a mixed lymphocyte reaction culture, sampled before intestinal transplant. Subset given: CFSE-low proliferating T cells sorted from approximately 6-day pre-transplant mixed lymphocyte reaction (GvH or HvG direction). As DNA, the CDR3 is TGTGCCAGCAAGAGTTCGAACCGGGACTACACAGATACGCAGTATTTT. Translation: CASKSSNRDYTDTQYF.